This T cell receptor (beta chain) was retrieved from a study of response to subunit inactivated influenza vaccine. TCRdb analysed the RT-PCR reads with MiXCR anew, one entry per CDR3 protein. This table has roughly 500,000 distinct CDR3 sequences, approximately 17% appearing once. At least ten counts were recorded for this clonotype. With 4 bases clipped from V and 6 bases from J, the junction kept 11 bases outside the gene matches. The CDR3 length is 15 residues. Germline CDR1 reads SGHRS; CDR2 reads YFSETQ. The TCR comes from a man aged 45-69 years who received an inactivated influenza vaccine. Sequencing was performed on CD4+ T cells sorted from PBMCs, taken roughly 24 months after vaccination. This chain connects TRBV5-1 to TRBJ1-2; 8 nucleotides align to TRBD1. The chain's CDR3 is CASSVSSTGENGYTF. CDR3 DNA: TGCGCCAGCAGCGTAAGTTCGACAGGGGAGAATGGCTACACCTTC.